The sequence of this T cell receptor beta chain was determined in a study of long-term antiretroviral therapy in people with HIV. Notes on the study in general: Patients on ART gained diversity, which nonetheless stayed below transplant donor controls. Unavailable data included ART adherence, viral resistance and therapy changes (switches in treatment). Blood, drawn from the mid-2000s to the late 2010s, may reflect older ART regimens.

The assay used was immunoSEQ (version v3.0), run at survey level. Assay used: immunoSEQ multiplex PCR; TCRdb lists only in-frame clones, some missing. The sample comprises fewer than 30,000 clones, 81% of which are singletons, and about a sixth rests with the top ten. The CDR3 covers 15 residues. Germline V lookup: CDR1 SGHTA, CDR2 FQGNSA. Trimming took 4 bases from V and 0 from J, leaving 12 bases between them. Comments on this clone: Its antigen remains unknown.

The sample was unsorted PBMCs, taken at the start of antiretroviral therapy, before treatment. This TCR was sampled from a woman between 18 and 30 years old with HIV. The chain couples TRBV7-2 to TRBJ1-1; a weak D match, TRBD1 (6 bases). The chain's CDR3 is CASSSGGGMNTEAFF. The CDR3 nucleotides read TGTGCCAGCAGCTCTGGGGGCGGGATGAACACTGAAGCTTTCTTT.